This is a list of T cell receptor beta chains from one sample in a study of blood T cell repertoires in COVID-19. Sequenced by immunoSEQ multiplex PCR; TCRdb stores in-frame clones only, minus some. The sample contains more than 400,000 clones, 90% of which appear only once. Source material: PBMCs or T cells enriched from blood (not recorded which). These receptors all come from a man younger than 35 who had recovered from COVID-19. CDR3s include the opening cysteine and the closing phenylalanine or tryptophan. D genes are given only for firm matches. Size values are once, few and many counts, or a class for expanded clones, and some rows have none.

len: 16; abundance: NA; j_gene: TRBJ2-3; v_gene: TRBV28; d_gene: TRBD2; CDR3nt: TGTGCCAGCAGCCCGGAACTAGCGGGAGTCGATGATACGCAGTATTTT; CDR3aa: CASSPELAGVDDTQYF
len: 16; abundance: NA; j_gene: TRBJ2-3; v_gene: TRBV29-1; d_gene: TRBD2; CDR3nt: TGCAGCATCCGTGGAAGCGGGAGGGCTCCCACAGATACGCAGTATTTT; CDR3aa: CSIRGSGRAPTDTQYF
len: 15; abundance: NA; j_gene: TRBJ2-3; v_gene: TRBV6-5; d_gene: NA; CDR3nt: TGTGCCAGCAGTTACTCCATGGGGCCTGAAGATACGCAGTATTTT; CDR3aa: CASSYSMGPEDTQYF
len: 14; abundance: once; j_gene: TRBJ2-7; v_gene: TRBV5-1; d_gene: TRBD2; CDR3nt: TGCGCCAGCAGCTCGGGGGGTAACTCCTACGAGCAGTACTTC; CDR3aa: CASSSGGNSYEQYF
len: 15; abundance: once; j_gene: TRBJ1-2; v_gene: TRBV7-9; d_gene: NA; CDR3nt: TGTGCCAGCAGCACCCGGGAGAGACTTAACTATGGCTACACCTTC; CDR3aa: CASSTRERLNYGYTF
len: 17; abundance: NA; j_gene: TRBJ1-1; v_gene: TRBV4-1; d_gene: NA; CDR3nt: TGCGCCAGCAGCCAAGAAGGGGGGGGGCGCGGGAACACTGAAGCTTTCTTT; CDR3aa: CASSQEGGGRGNTEAFF
len: 14; abundance: NA; j_gene: TRBJ2-1; v_gene: TRBV5-4; d_gene: NA; CDR3nt: TGTGCCAGCAGCTTGGTCCAGGGTGGCAATGAGCAGTTCTTC; CDR3aa: CASSLVQGGNEQFF
len: 16; abundance: once; j_gene: TRBJ1-5; v_gene: TRBV7-8; d_gene: NA; CDR3nt: TGTGCCAGCAGCCCAAGACAGGATCGTGGCAATCAGCCCCAGCATTTT; CDR3aa: CASSPRQDRGNQPQHF
len: 18; abundance: NA; j_gene: TRBJ2-7; v_gene: TRBV4-1; d_gene: TRBD1; CDR3nt: TGCGCCAGCAGCCAAGAACTTCGATCGGACAGGGAGAACTACGAGCAGTACTTC; CDR3aa: CASSQELRSDRENYEQYF
len: 14; abundance: NA; j_gene: TRBJ1-3; v_gene: TRBV2; d_gene: NA; CDR3nt: TGTGCCAGCAAAGGGGATGGCTCTGGAAACACCATATATTTT; CDR3aa: CASKGDGSGNTIYF
len: 15; abundance: once; j_gene: TRBJ1-3; v_gene: TRBV19; d_gene: NA; CDR3nt: TGTGCCAGTAGTCTAAGACAGTACTCTGGAAACACCATATATTTT; CDR3aa: CASSLRQYSGNTIYF
len: 18; abundance: NA; j_gene: TRBJ1-4; v_gene: TRBV6-1; d_gene: NA; CDR3nt: TGTGCCAGCAGTGAAGCTAAGTACAGGGTCCGCACTAATGAAAAACTGTTTTTT; CDR3aa: CASSEAKYRVRTNEKLFF
len: 15; abundance: NA; j_gene: TRBJ1-4; v_gene: TRBV2; d_gene: NA; CDR3nt: TGTGCCAGCAGACCGCGCGCGTTAACTAATGAAAAACTGTTTTTT; CDR3aa: CASRPRALTNEKLFF
len: 13; abundance: NA; j_gene: TRBJ2-2; v_gene: TRBV12-3/TRBV12-4; d_gene: NA; CDR3nt: TGTGCCAGCAGCCCTGGAGGGATCGGGGAGCTGTTTTTT; CDR3aa: CASSPGGIGELFF
len: 16; abundance: NA; j_gene: TRBJ2-2; v_gene: TRBV18; d_gene: TRBD2; CDR3nt: TGTGCCAGCTCAAGGGGACTAGCGGGGACCACCGGGGAGCTGTTTTTT; CDR3aa: CASSRGLAGTTGELFF
len: 15; abundance: NA; j_gene: TRBJ1-5; v_gene: TRBV6-1; d_gene: NA; CDR3nt: TGTGCCAGCAGTGAAGTCCGACAGACTCACCAGCCCCAGCATTTT; CDR3aa: CASSEVRQTHQPQHF
len: 15; abundance: NA; j_gene: TRBJ2-7; v_gene: TRBV6-5; d_gene: TRBD1; CDR3nt: TGTGCCAGCAGTTTTTCGTCCGGGACAGCCTACGAGCAGTACTTC; CDR3aa: CASSFSSGTAYEQYF
len: 14; abundance: NA; j_gene: TRBJ2-5; v_gene: TRBV28; d_gene: NA; CDR3nt: TGTGCCAGCAGTTTTTACAAGAACCAAGAGACCCAGTACTTC; CDR3aa: CASSFYKNQETQYF
len: 17; abundance: once; j_gene: TRBJ1-1; v_gene: TRBV5-5; d_gene: TRBD1; CDR3nt: TGTGCCAGCAGCGCAGGGACAGGGTTGGGGAGGAACACTGAAGCTTTCTTT; CDR3aa: CASSAGTGLGRNTEAFF
len: 16; abundance: once; j_gene: TRBJ2-3; v_gene: TRBV7-9; d_gene: NA; CDR3nt: TGTGCCAGCAGCTTAGGTGACTATTACCTCACAGATACGCAGTATTTT; CDR3aa: CASSLGDYYLTDTQYF
len: 14; abundance: NA; j_gene: TRBJ1-2; v_gene: TRBV2; d_gene: NA; CDR3nt: TGTGCCAGCAGGGTCAGGGGCCCGGGATATGGCTACACCTTC; CDR3aa: CASRVRGPGYGYTF
len: 12; abundance: NA; j_gene: TRBJ1-1; v_gene: TRBV12-3/TRBV12-4; d_gene: NA; CDR3nt: TGTGCCAGCAGATCCAAAACAATCCGAGCTTTCTTT; CDR3aa: CASRSKTIRAFF
len: 13; abundance: NA; j_gene: TRBJ1-1; v_gene: TRBV3-1/TRBV3-2; d_gene: NA; CDR3nt: TGTGCCAGCAGCTCAGGGTTGAACACTGAAGCTTTCTTT; CDR3aa: CASSSGLNTEAFF
len: 13; abundance: NA; j_gene: TRBJ1-2; v_gene: TRBV6-5; d_gene: TRBD1; CDR3nt: TGTGCCAGCAGACTTAGGGACAGGGATGGCTACACCTTC; CDR3aa: CASRLRDRDGYTF
len: 15; abundance: few; j_gene: TRBJ1-1; v_gene: TRBV6-1; d_gene: TRBD1; CDR3nt: TGTGCCAGCAGTGACCGACAGGGTCTGAACACTGAAGCTTTCTTT; CDR3aa: CASSDRQGLNTEAFF
len: 16; abundance: few; j_gene: TRBJ1-3; v_gene: TRBV7-3; d_gene: TRBD1; CDR3nt: TGTGCCAGCAGCATGACAGGGGGCGCGTCTGGAAACACCATATATTTT; CDR3aa: CASSMTGGASGNTIYF
len: 15; abundance: NA; j_gene: TRBJ1-5; v_gene: TRBV27; d_gene: NA; CDR3nt: TGTGCCAGCAGTTCACAGGGAATAGGGAATCAGCCCCAGCATTTT; CDR3aa: CASSSQGIGNQPQHF
len: 13; abundance: once; j_gene: TRBJ1-1; v_gene: TRBV4-1; d_gene: NA; CDR3nt: TGCGCCAGCAGCCAAGTCTTGAACACTGAAGCTTTCTTT; CDR3aa: CASSQVLNTEAFF